The T cell receptor (beta chain) described here comes from a study of blood T cell repertoires in COVID-19. Study-wide context: The origin of the acute and convalescent COVID-19 samples was the United States, Italy and Spain. T cells, B-cell-depleted T cells, or PBMCs supplied cDNA or gDNA.

Original handling: Counts of nucleated cells, estimated from reference gene primer amplification, were obtained. Here immunoSEQ multiplex PCR was the method, and the copy in TCRdb shows in-frame clones only, minus some. D and trimming come from the DNA, and the V and J calls and clone size come from that table. Here the sample spans roughly 180,000 clones, approximately 89% being singletons. Trimming removed 8 bases from V and 6 bases from J, with 12 bases in between. Germline assignment: CDR1 SNHLY and CDR2 FYNNEI. The CDR3 has 12 residues. The genes are TRBV2 and TRBJ2-3; D not resolved. The sequence came from a woman aged 25-40 years with acute or convalescent COVID-19. Input material: peripheral blood. The CDR3 sequence: CASSQMRDTQYF. CDR3 coding DNA: TGTGCCAGCTCTCAAATGAGGGATACGCAGTATTTT.